This T cell receptor (beta chain) appears in the sequencing data of a study of cytomegalovirus exposure and HLA in healthy donors. Notes on the study in general: CMV antigen specificity was confirmed in vitro for three CMV-associated chains. Analysis performed later found around 15,000 TCR beta sequences associated with HLA alleles at 0.05 false discovery rate. What was likely a sequencing artifact was a cluster of highly shared sequence variants.

Amplification used 60 Vbeta primers and 13 Jbeta primers. The method was immunoSEQ multiplex PCR; TCRdb's version includes in-frame clones alone and lacks a portion of them. The sample lists around 200,000 clones; roughly 72% were seen once. Comments on this clone: What it binds is unknown.

The V and J ends lost 5 bases and 0 bases, in that order; junction bases with no gene match: 17. The CDR3 totals 19 residues. Germline lookup yields CDR1 SEHNR and CDR2 FQNEAQ (reference sequence). J is TRBJ2-7 and V is TRBV7-9; the match to TRBD1 covers 9 bases. The sequence derives from a man between 25 and 39 years old in good health and CMV-seronegative. Material: PBMCs. CDR3 in amino acids: CASSLRDIPGQGISYEQYF. The CDR3, as DNA: TGTGCCAGCAGCCTAAGGGACATCCCGGGACAGGGTATCTCCTACGAGCAGTACTTC.